This TCR beta chain came from a study of T cell responses to AZD1222 COVID-19 vaccine. V dropped 3 bases and J dropped 0 bases, with 10 bases sitting between them. The CDR3 consists of 15 residues. Per the germline V gene, CDR1 is LNHDA and CDR2 is SQIVND (reference sequence). Findings of the study overall: The study identified only five or six AZD1222 recipients as seropositive at baseline. Possibly, clonal diversity was underestimated; donors were largely white British and included more females. Spike-specific TCR breadth and depth rose after two AZD1222 doses. Without day 14 samples, only post-peak T cell repertoires were studied.

Remarks on this clone: Its antigen remains unknown.

Profiled with immunoSEQ multiplex PCR; TCRdb holds only in-frame clones, not every one. The sample lists roughly 170,000 clones; 94% were seen once. The chain has TRBV19 and TRBJ2-3; possible D gene TRBD2, 6 bases. The TCR comes from an adult who received the AZD1222 COVID-19 vaccine. Sample: peripheral blood, taken 28 days after the second AZD1222 dose. Here the CDR3 reads CASSIGLSSTDTQYF. Written as DNA, the CDR3 is TGTGCCAGTAGTATTGGACTATCTAGCACAGATACGCAGTATTTT.